Listed below are T cell receptor beta chains from one sample, sequenced in a study of early T cells in non-severe SARS-CoV-2 infection. TCRdb reprocessed the 5' RACE reads via MiXCR and lists one record per CDR3 protein. Of 70,000 to 85,000 distinct CDR3 sequences in the sample, 5% were seen once. The specimen comprised whole blood, sampled at baseline. The receptors here all came from an adult who was a healthcare worker with PCR-confirmed SARS-CoV-2 infection or an uninfected control (not recorded which). Each CDR3 is given with its conserved first and last residue. A D gene is named only where the DNA matches it firmly. The listing skips clone size in some rows; elsewhere it reads once, few, many or a size class.

TRBV19	TRBJ1-5	.	.	CASSIPSGNQPQHF
TRBV11-3	TRBJ2-3	.	.	CASSWGLRGTHLTDTQYF
TRBV28	TRBJ2-3	.	.	CASSLLAHSTDTQYF
TRBV2	TRBJ1-2	.	.	CASREQGRGYGYTF
TRBV11-2	TRBJ2-1	many	.	CASNQPLWGFTYNEQFF
TRBV10-3	TRBJ1-5	many	.	CAISARIPHQPQHF
TRBV18	TRBJ1-4	many	TRBD1	CASSPGQGNEKLFF
TRBV20-1	TRBJ1-2	.	.	CSAPPTGIGGYTF
TRBV19	TRBJ1-2	many	.	CASSTTGIQGYTF
TRBV9	TRBJ2-7	medium-sized	TRBD1	CASSFTGQGRDEQYF
TRBV27	TRBJ1-5	many	TRBD1	CASSPGGGGQPQHF
TRBV20-1	TRBJ2-7	many	.	CSARDTAHYEQYF
TRBV20-1	TRBJ2-7	.	TRBD2	CRAASGRVHEQYF
TRBV5-1	TRBJ1-3	many	.	CASSPSSPGNTIYF
TRBV11-3	TRBJ1-1	few	.	CASSPGGGNTEAFF
TRBV19	TRBJ1-5	many	.	CASNSYSNQPQHF
TRBV19	TRBJ1-2	many	.	CASSTGSRLFYTF
TRBV6-5	TRBJ2-7	many	TRBD1	CASRGQLYYEQYF
TRBV18	TRBJ2-5	.	TRBD2	CASSPPLAGVETQYF
TRBV3-1	TRBJ1-5	.	TRBD1	CASSQAGTGVGQPQHF
TRBV30	TRBJ2-3	once	.	CAWNKQGTDTQYF
TRBV2	TRBJ2-1	.	.	CASSLELVEDFF
TRBV28	TRBJ2-1	many	.	CASSARQELNEQFF
TRBV5-1	TRBJ1-5	many	.	CASSEGQNNQPQHF
TRBV29-1	TRBJ2-3	many	.	CSVEDLTDTQYF
TRBV12-3/TRBV12-4	TRBJ2-1	.	.	CASSWANYGEQFF
TRBV7-8	TRBJ2-1	.	.	CASRTSGAYNEQFF
TRBV5-6	TRBJ2-2	.	.	CASSFGIPNTGELFF
TRBV6-2/TRBV6-3	TRBJ2-5	many	.	CASSREVQDTQYF
TRBV29-1	TRBJ2-3	few	.	CSVEDRGRPDTQYF
TRBV30	TRBJ2-3	.	.	CAWSVLGGNTQYF